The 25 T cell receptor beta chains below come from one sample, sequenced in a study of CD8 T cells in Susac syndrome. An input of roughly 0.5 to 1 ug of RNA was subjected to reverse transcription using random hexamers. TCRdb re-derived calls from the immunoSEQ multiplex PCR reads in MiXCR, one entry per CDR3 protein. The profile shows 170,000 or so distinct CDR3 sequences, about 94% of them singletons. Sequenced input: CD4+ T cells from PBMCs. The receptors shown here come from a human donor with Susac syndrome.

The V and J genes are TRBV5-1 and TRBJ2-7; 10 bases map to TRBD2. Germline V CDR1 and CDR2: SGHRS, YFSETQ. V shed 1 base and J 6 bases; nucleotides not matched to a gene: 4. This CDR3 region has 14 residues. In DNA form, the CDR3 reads TGCGCCAGCAGCTTGAGTTTAGCGGGAGGCGAGCAGTACTTC. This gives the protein CASSLSLAGGEQYF.

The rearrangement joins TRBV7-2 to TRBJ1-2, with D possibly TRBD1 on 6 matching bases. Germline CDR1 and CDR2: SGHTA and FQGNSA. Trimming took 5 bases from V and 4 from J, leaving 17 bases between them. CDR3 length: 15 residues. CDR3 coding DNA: TGTGCCAGCAGCCCACAGGGATCATTGGCCTATGGCTACACCTTC. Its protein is CASSPQGSLAYGYTF. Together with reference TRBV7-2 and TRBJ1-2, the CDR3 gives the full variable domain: GAGVSQSPSNKVTEKGKDVELRCDPISGHTALYWYRQSLGQGLEFLIYFQGNSAPDKSGLPSDRFSAERTGGSVSTLTIQRTQQEDSAVYLCASSPQGSLAYGYTFGSGTRLTVV.

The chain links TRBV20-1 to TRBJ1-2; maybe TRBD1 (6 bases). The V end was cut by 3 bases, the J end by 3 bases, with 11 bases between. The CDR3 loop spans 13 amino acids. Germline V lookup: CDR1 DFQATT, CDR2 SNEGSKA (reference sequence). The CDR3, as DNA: TGCAGTGCTAGTTCGGGGGCGGACTATGGCTACACCTTC. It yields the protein CSASSGADYGYTF.

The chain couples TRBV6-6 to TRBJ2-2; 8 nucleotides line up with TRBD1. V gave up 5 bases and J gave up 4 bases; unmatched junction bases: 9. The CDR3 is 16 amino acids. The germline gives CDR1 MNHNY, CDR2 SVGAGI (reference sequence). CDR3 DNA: TGTGCCAGCAGTCCGAGACAGGGGCTCGGCACCGGGGAGCTGTTTTTT. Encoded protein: CASSPRQGLGTGELFF.

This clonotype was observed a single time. The CDR3 spells CSALPGETQYF. For the CDR3, the DNA is TGCAGTGCTCTACCGGGGGAGACCCAGTACTTC. This rearrangement joins TRBV20-1 to TRBJ2-5; D is perhaps TRBD2 (5 bases). This CDR3 comprises 11 residues. The germline gives CDR1 DFQATT, CDR2 SNEGSKA (reference sequence). V lost 5 bases to trimming and J lost 5 bases, with 9 bases between them.

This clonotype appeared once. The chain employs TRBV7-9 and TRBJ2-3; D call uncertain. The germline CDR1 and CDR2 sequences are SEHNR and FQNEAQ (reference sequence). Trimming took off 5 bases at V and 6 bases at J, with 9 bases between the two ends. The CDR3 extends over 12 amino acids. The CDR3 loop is CASSPPKDTQYF. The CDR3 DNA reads TGTGCCAGCAGCCCTCCGAAGGATACGCAGTATTTT.

The CDR3 reads CSARGTSFSYEQYF. The CDR3 coding sequence is TGCAGTGCTAGAGGGACTAGCTTCTCCTACGAGCAGTACTTC. V is TRBV20-1 and J is TRBJ2-7; 8 bases align to TRBD2. The CDR3 runs 14 residues. V trimming: 1 base; J trimming: 0 bases; junction bases outside the gene matches: 2. CDR1 is DFQATT and CDR2 is SNEGSKA in the germline V gene (reference sequence).

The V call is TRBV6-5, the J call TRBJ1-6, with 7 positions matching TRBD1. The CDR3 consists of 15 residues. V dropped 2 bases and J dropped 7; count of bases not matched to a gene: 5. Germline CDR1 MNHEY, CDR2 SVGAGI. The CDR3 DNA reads TGTGCCAGCAGTTACGGGACAGCATCGAATTCACCCCTCCACTTT. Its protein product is CASSYGTASNSPLHF.

The CDR3: CASSQWAQKNTEAFF. The CDR3, as DNA: TGTGCCAGCAGCCAATGGGCACAGAAGAACACTGAAGCTTTCTTT. The rearrangement joins TRBV14 to TRBJ1-1; D uncertain. Germline values: CDR1 SGHDN, CDR2 FVKESK. The CDR3 is 15 amino acids. Trimming took 2 bases from V and 1 from J, leaving 11 bases between them.

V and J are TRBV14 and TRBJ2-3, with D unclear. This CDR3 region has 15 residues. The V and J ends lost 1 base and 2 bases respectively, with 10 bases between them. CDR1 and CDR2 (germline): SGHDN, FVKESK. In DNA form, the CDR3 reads TGTGCCAGCAGCCAAGTCAATAGCTTCACAGATACGCAGTATTTT. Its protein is CASSQVNSFTDTQYF.

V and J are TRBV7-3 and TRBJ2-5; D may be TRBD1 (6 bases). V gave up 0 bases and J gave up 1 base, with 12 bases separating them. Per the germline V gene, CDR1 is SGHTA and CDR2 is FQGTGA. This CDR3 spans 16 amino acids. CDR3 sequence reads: CASSLTATGLQETQYF. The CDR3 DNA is TGTGCCAGCAGCTTAACGGCGACAGGCCTCCAAGAGACCCAGTACTTC.

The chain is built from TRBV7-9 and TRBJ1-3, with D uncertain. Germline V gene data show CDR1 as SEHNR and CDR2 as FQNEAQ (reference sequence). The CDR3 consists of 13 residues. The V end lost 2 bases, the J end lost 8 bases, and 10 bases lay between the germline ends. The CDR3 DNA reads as TGTGCCAGCAGCTTATTGGGTTCTCACACCATATATTTT. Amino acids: CASSLLGSHTIYF.

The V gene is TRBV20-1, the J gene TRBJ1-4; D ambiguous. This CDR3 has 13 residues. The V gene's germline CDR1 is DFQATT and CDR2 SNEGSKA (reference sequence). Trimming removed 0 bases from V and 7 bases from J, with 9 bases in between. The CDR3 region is CSARDPPAEKLFF. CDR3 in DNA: TGCAGTGCTAGAGACCCGCCGGCTGAAAAACTGTTTTTT.

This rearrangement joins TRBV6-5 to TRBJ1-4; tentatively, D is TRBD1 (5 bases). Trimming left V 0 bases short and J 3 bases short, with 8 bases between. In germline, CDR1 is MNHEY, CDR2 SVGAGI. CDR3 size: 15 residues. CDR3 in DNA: TGTGCCAGCAGTTACTCGATGGGGCCTAATGAAAAACTGTTTTTT. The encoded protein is CASSYSMGPNEKLFF.

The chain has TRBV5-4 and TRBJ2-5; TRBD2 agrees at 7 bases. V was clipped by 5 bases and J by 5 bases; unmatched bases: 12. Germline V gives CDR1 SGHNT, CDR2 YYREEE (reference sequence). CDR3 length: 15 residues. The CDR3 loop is CASSGQGGPWETQYF. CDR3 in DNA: TGTGCCAGCAGTGGTCAGGGAGGGCCGTGGGAGACCCAGTACTTC.

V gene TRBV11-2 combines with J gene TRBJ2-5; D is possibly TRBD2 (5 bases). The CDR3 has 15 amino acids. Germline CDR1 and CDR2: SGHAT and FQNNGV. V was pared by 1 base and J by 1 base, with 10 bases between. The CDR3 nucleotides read TGTGCCAGCAGCTTAGCTTTCGGGGTCCAAGAGACCCAGTACTTC. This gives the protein CASSLAFGVQETQYF.

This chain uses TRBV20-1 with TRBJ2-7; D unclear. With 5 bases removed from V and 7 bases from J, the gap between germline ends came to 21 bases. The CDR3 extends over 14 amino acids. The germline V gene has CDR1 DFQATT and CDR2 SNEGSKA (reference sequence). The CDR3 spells CSAPYGDPWAEQYF. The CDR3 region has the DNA TGCAGTGCTCCTTACGGCGACCCGTGGGCTGAGCAGTACTTC.

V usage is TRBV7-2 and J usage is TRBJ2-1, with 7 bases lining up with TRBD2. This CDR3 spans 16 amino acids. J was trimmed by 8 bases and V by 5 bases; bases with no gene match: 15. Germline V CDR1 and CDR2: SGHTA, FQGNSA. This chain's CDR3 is CASSPFLAKSGDEQFF. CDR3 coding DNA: TGTGCCAGCAGCCCGTTCCTAGCGAAGAGCGGGGATGAGCAGTTCTTC.

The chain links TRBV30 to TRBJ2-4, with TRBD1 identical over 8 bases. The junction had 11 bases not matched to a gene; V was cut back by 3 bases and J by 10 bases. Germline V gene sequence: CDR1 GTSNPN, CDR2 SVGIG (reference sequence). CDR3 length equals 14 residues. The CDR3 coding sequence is TGTGCCTGGAGCCAGACAGGGGATCCATCAATTCAGTACTTC. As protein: CAWSQTGDPSIQYF. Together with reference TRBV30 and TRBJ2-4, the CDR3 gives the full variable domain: SQTIHQWPATLVQPVGSPLSLECTVEGTSNPNLYWYRQAAGRGLQLLFYSVGIGQISSEVPQNLSASRPQDRQFILSSKKLLLSDSGFYLCAWSQTGDPSIQYFGAGTRLSVL.

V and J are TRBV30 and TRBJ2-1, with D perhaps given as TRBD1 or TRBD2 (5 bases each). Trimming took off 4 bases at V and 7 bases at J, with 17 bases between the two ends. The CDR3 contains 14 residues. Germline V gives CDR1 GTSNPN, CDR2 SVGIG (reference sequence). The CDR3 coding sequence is TGTGCCTGGAACGAGGGGACGGGATTTAATGAGCAGTTCTTC. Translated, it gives CAWNEGTGFNEQFF.

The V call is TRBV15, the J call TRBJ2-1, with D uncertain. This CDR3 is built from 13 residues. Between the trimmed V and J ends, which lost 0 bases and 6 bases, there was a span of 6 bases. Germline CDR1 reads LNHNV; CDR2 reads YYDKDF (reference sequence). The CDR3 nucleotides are TGTGCCACCAGCAGAGATCGGGTCAATGAGCAGTTCTTC. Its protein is CATSRDRVNEQFF. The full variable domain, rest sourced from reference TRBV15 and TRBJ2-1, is DAMVIQNPRYQVTQFGKPVTLSCSQTLNHNVMYWYQQKSSQAPKLLFHYYDKDFNNEADTPDNFQSRRPNTSFCFLDIRSPGLGDTAMYLCATSRDRVNEQFFGPGTRLTVL.

The DNA of the CDR3 is TGTGCCAGCAGCCTAAGACGGACGGAGAGAGCCAAAAACATTCAGTACTTC. Its protein is CASSLRRTERAKNIQYF. The V and J genes are TRBV7-8 and TRBJ2-4; D is undetermined. CDR1 and CDR2 (germline): SGHVS, FQNEAQ. The CDR3 is 17 amino acids. V was clipped by 5 bases and J by 0 bases, with 17 bases between them.

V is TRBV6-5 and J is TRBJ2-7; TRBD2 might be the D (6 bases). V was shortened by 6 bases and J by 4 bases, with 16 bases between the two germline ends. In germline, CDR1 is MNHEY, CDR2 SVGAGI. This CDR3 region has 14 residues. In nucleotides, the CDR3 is TGTGCCAGCAGACCCCTCGGGACTTATTACGAGCAGTACTTC. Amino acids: CASRPLGTYYEQYF.

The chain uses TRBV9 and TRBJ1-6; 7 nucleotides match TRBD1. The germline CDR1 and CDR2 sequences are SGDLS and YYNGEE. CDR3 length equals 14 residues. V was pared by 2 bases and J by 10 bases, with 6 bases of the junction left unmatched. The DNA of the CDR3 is TGTGCCAGCAGCGTCGACAGGGAGAGGTCACCCCTCCACTTT. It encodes CASSVDRERSPLHF.

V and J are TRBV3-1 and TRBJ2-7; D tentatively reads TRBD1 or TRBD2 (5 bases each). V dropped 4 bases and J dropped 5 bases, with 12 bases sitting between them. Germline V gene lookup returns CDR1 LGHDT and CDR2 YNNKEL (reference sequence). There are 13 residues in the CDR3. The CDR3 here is CASSLGPRDEQYF. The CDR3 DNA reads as TGTGCCAGCAGCCTGGGACCGAGGGACGAGCAGTACTTC.